This TCR beta chain was recovered during a study of cytomegalovirus exposure and HLA in healthy donors. Study outcomes and limitations: One variant, a missense change in DCLRE1C, was linked in a later analysis to TCR beta V- and J-gene trimming. Equally common other TCR beta chains were less clonally expanded than HLA-associated ones, a later analysis found. Being productive about 90% or about 30% of the time was typical of most TCR beta V segments in an earlier analysis.

Regarding this clone: Its antigen is unidentified.

The primer mix had 60 Vbeta and 13 Jbeta primers. Using immunoSEQ multiplex PCR, the repertoire was profiled, and TCRdb retains in-frame clones only, with some absent. The table shows about 250,000 clones, with around 66% occurring only once. Germline values: CDR1 MNHNS, CDR2 SASEGT. The trim removed 2 bases at V and 7 bases at J, leaving 17 bases unmatched. This CDR3 has 19 amino acids. The TCR originated in a female donor in good health and CMV-seronegative. The chain uses TRBV6-1 and TRBJ1-5, with 10 bases identical to TRBD1. What was sequenced was PBMCs. CDR3 nucleotide sequence: TGTGCCAGCAGTGAATATTCGGTTGAGACCGGACAGGGGGAGCAGCCCCAGCATTTT. The encoded protein is CASSEYSVETGQGEQPQHF.